Below, 20 T cell receptor beta chains from the same sample are listed, as sequenced in a study of T cell responses to AZD1222 COVID-19 vaccine. Repertoires were generated with immunoSEQ multiplex PCR, while TCRdb's copy carries only in-frame clones and drops some. The profile shows some 200,000 clones, 70% to 90% of them singletons. The source was peripheral blood, collected 28 days after the second AZD1222 dose. The receptors were sampled from an adult who received the AZD1222 COVID-19 vaccine.

The V gene is TRBV5-5, the J gene TRBJ1-4; D gene unclear. Germline CDR1 and CDR2: SGHKS and YYEKEE (reference sequence). V shed 2 bases and J shed 3 bases, with 8 bases lying between them. This CDR3 region has 14 residues. The CDR3 loop reads CASSLVQPNEKLFF. CDR3 coding DNA: TGTGCCAGCAGCTTAGTGCAGCCTAATGAAAAACTGTTTTTT. Together with reference TRBV5-5 and TRBJ1-4, the CDR3 gives the full variable domain: DAGVTQSPTHLIKTRGQQVTLRCSPISGHKSVSWYQQVLGQGPQFIFQYYEKEERGRGNFPDRFSARQFPNYSSELNVNALLLGDSALYLCASSLVQPNEKLFFGSGTQLSVL.

V gene TRBV28 combines with J gene TRBJ1-1; D is perhaps TRBD1 (6 bases). Trimming took 4 bases from V and 2 from J, leaving 11 bases between them. The CDR3 runs to 14 residues. CDR1 and CDR2 (germline): MDHEN, SYDVKM. This chain's CDR3 is CASSSPGENTEAFF. The CDR3 DNA reads TGTGCCAGCAGTTCTCCAGGGGAAAACACTGAAGCTTTCTTT.

The chain joins TRBV5-1 to TRBJ2-3, with 8 nucleotides matching TRBD2. The CDR3 totals 16 residues. Germline assignment: CDR1 SGHRS and CDR2 YFSETQ. V shed 2 bases, J shed 6 bases, and the junction held 11 bases outside the gene matches. CDR3 sequence reads: CASSLMASGPGDTQYF. The CDR3 nucleotides read TGCGCCAGCAGCTTAATGGCTAGCGGGCCTGGGGATACGCAGTATTTT.

This chain uses TRBV10-3 with TRBJ2-7; 12 nucleotides match TRBD2. The trim removed 3 bases at V and 0 bases at J, leaving 9 bases unmatched. CDR1 and CDR2 from the germline V gene are ENHRY and SYGVKD. The CDR3 is 18 amino acids. CDR3 coding DNA: TGTGCCATCAGTGATTGGACTAGCGGGGATACCCTCTCCTACGAGCAGTACTTC. Its translation: CAISDWTSGDTLSYEQYF.

The chain combines TRBV4-1 with TRBJ2-5, with TRBD1 matching 9 bases. V dropped 3 bases and J dropped 4; count of bases not matched to a gene: 3. Germline loops: CDR1 MGHRA, CDR2 YSYEKL. The CDR3 runs to 14 residues. The CDR3 protein is CASSQGQGTETQYF. CDR3 DNA: TGCGCCAGCAGCCAGGGACAGGGCACAGAGACCCAGTACTTC.

V gene TRBV5-8 combines with J gene TRBJ1-6; D unresolved. The germline V gene encodes CDR1 SGHTS and CDR2 YDEGEE. This CDR3 contains 15 residues. V lost 2 bases, J lost 7 bases, and 13 bases lay in between. CDR3 residues: CASSLRQSTNSPLHF. The CDR3, as DNA: TGTGCCAGCAGCTTACGGCAGTCCACCAATTCACCCCTCCACTTT.

The chain carries TRBV6-5 and TRBJ2-1; possibly TRBD1 or TRBD2 for D (5 bases each). Trimming stripped 6 bases from V and 2 bases from J, with 14 bases between. This CDR3 region has 15 residues. The germline gives CDR1 MNHEY, CDR2 SVGAGI. For the CDR3, the DNA is TGTGCCAGCAGCAGAGGGGAGTGGGCCTACAATGAGCAGTTCTTC. Residues: CASSRGEWAYNEQFF.

This rearrangement joins TRBV3-1 (or the pseudogene TRBV3-2) to TRBJ1-4; D gene uncertain. The CDR3 runs 12 residues. Germline CDR1 is LGHDT and CDR2 is YNNKEL (reference sequence). Trimming left V 3 bases short and J 13 bases short, with 12 bases between. The CDR3, as DNA: TGTGCCAGCAGCCAGGGTCCCGGCCTACTGTTTTTT. Its translation is CASSQGPGLLFF.

This clone was seen a single time. The chain carries TRBV24-1 and TRBJ2-7; D unclear. Germline V gene sequence: CDR1 KGHDR, CDR2 SFDVKD. V lost 3 bases and J lost 1, with 12 bases in between. The CDR3 runs to 15 residues. In DNA, the CDR3 is TGTGCCACCAGTGATCCATCTCTGGGTTCCTACGAGCAGTACTTC. Encoded protein: CATSDPSLGSYEQYF.

The DNA of the CDR3 is TGTGCCAGTAACTCGGGACTCACGAACACTGAAGCTTTCTTT. Amino acids: CASNSGLTNTEAFF. The rearrangement joins TRBV19 to TRBJ1-1, with a possible D match to TRBD1 (5 bases). V was cut by 7 bases and J by 1 base, with 13 bases left in between. The CDR3 contains 14 residues. The germline CDR1 and CDR2 sequences are LNHDA and SQIVND (reference sequence).

The V gene is TRBV24-1, the J gene TRBJ2-1; a weak D match, TRBD2 (6 bases). The CDR3 runs to 16 residues. The V gene's germline CDR1 is KGHDR and CDR2 SFDVKD. Deletions cut 6 bases from V and 2 bases from J, with 16 bases between. The CDR3 sequence is CATSLTVGGTYNEQFF. The CDR3 coding sequence is TGTGCCACCAGTCTGACGGTGGGGGGTACCTACAATGAGCAGTTCTTC.

The DNA of the CDR3 is TGCGCCAGCAGCGCAGGACAGGGGGCCTCCTACAATGAGCAGTTCTTC. Protein product: CASSAGQGASYNEQFF. The chain recombines TRBV5-1 with TRBJ2-1; 11 bases fit TRBD1. CDR1 SGHRS and CDR2 YFSETQ come from the germline V gene. J was trimmed by 0 bases and V by 4 bases; bases with no gene match: 3. CDR3 size: 16 residues.

V usage is TRBV6-1 and J usage is TRBJ1-3; D gene unclear. Germline V CDR1 and CDR2: MNHNS, SASEGT. The CDR3 consists of 13 residues. V dropped 2 bases and J dropped 2 bases, with 4 bases sitting between them. The CDR3: CASSERTGNTIYF. In DNA, the CDR3 is TGTGCCAGCAGTGAAAGGACTGGAAACACCATATATTTT.

V is TRBV12-5 and J is TRBJ2-1, with D maybe TRBD2 (5 bases). Germline CDR1 is LGHNT and CDR2 is FRNRAP. The CDR3 runs to 13 residues. V dropped 5 bases and J dropped 6 bases, with 11 bases sitting between them. This chain's CDR3 is CASGERDRNEQFF. In nucleotides, the CDR3 is TGTGCTAGTGGTGAGAGGGATCGCAATGAGCAGTTCTTC.

V usage is TRBV27 and J usage is TRBJ2-7; 7 nucleotides agree with TRBD2. V lost 3 bases to trimming and J lost 6 bases; unmatched junction nucleotides: 14. CDR3 length: 16 residues. CDR1 is MNHEY and CDR2 is SMNVEV in the germline V gene (reference sequence). The DNA of the CDR3 is TGTGCCAGCAGTTTTCTGGGCGGGGGAGGGTCGACCGAGCAGTACTTC. It is translated as CASSFLGGGGSTEQYF.

V and J are TRBV27 and TRBJ1-5; D remains unclear. Germline V gene lookup returns CDR1 MNHEY and CDR2 SMNVEV (reference sequence). V lost 3 bases and J lost 5, with 11 bases in between. The CDR3 runs to 14 residues. CDR3 in amino acids: CASSFGRFDQPQHF. CDR3 nucleotides: TGTGCCAGCAGTTTTGGACGCTTCGATCAGCCCCAGCATTTT.

This chain uses TRBV19 with TRBJ2-1; TRBD2 matches at 10 bases. The J segment lost 5 bases and the V segment lost 6 bases, leaving 4 bases of the junction unmatched. The CDR3 spans 14 residues. Germline V gene lookup returns CDR1 LNHDA and CDR2 SQIVND (reference sequence). The chain's CDR3 is CASSRTSGNNEQFF. For the CDR3, the DNA is TGTGCCAGTAGCCGGACTAGCGGTAACAATGAGCAGTTCTTC. The whole variable domain, filled in from reference TRBV19 and TRBJ2-1, reads DGGITQSPKYLFRKEGQNVTLSCEQNLNHDAMYWYRQDPGQGLRLIYYSQIVNDFQKGDIAEGYSVSREKKESFPLTVTSAQKNPTAFYLCASSRTSGNNEQFFGPGTRLTVL.

V gene TRBV18 combines with J gene TRBJ1-4; D gene ambiguous. The CDR3 has 14 residues. The V and J ends lost 6 bases and 4 bases respectively, with 12 bases between them. Germline loops: CDR1 KGHSH, CDR2 LQKENI. The CDR3 DNA reads TGTGCCAGCTCGCAGTCGCGCGGTAATGAAAAACTGTTTTTT. Encoded protein: CASSQSRGNEKLFF.

The chain recombines TRBV9 with TRBJ2-3; 11 bases line up with TRBD2. This CDR3 has 22 residues. CDR1 and CDR2 from the germline V gene are SGDLS and YYNGEE. After removal of 0 bases from V and 3 bases from J, the junction contained 21 bases not matched to a gene. The CDR3 nucleotides are TGTGCCAGCAGCGTAGTCGCAGGGAGGACTAGCGGGCCTGGGGGATCAACAGATACGCAGTATTTT. Its translation: CASSVVAGRTSGPGGSTDTQYF.

The genes are TRBV19 and TRBJ2-7; TRBD2 is a possible D gene (7 bases). Germline lookup yields CDR1 LNHDA and CDR2 SQIVND (reference sequence). Trimming cost V 3 bases and J 3 bases, with 15 bases left between them. The CDR3 is 15 amino acids. The CDR3 here is CASSIGGGGGYEQYF. The CDR3 region has the DNA TGTGCCAGTAGTATTGGGGGGGGCGGCGGCTACGAGCAGTACTTC.